One and the same sample provided the 15 T cell receptor beta chains below, sequenced in a study of T cell clusters in autoimmune cytopenias (dated by TCRdb to between 2017 and 2020). Each sample's TRB amplification started from around 0.25 ug of peripheral blood genomic DNA, which corresponds to tens of thousands of genome equivalents. The sample was run on an Illumina MiSeq. TRB rearrangements were amplified by multiplex PCR using a touch-down protocol with TRB-A and TRB-B primer pools mixed in one tube. TCRdb reprocessed the reads, reporting each CDR3 protein sequence once and no DNA. The sample table gives 14,000 to 15,000 distinct CDR3 sequences. Roughly 3.6% of the sample lies in the top ten. The same sample was also used in a study of T cell repertoires in aging, cancer and after chemotherapy.

The sample consisted of peripheral blood. These receptors were obtained from a human donor in good health.

V and J are TRBV5-6 and TRBJ2-3; TCRdb selects TRBD1, and the lack of DNA leaves this call unchecked. The CDR3 is 13 amino acids. Germline values: CDR1 SGHDT, CDR2 YYEEEE. The CDR3 protein is CASSSNRADTQYF.

The genes are TRBV6-2 or TRBV6-3 and TRBJ1-1. The CDR3 length is 15 residues. The germline gives CDR1 MNHEY, CDR2 SVGEGT. The CDR3 region is CASSYGGLQNTEAFF.

The CDR3 protein is CASSYSPRGEQYF. This sequence joins TRBV6-5 and TRBJ2-7; the D call of TRBD1 rests on TCRdb alone, since no DNA is present to check it. The V gene's germline CDR1 is MNHEY and CDR2 SVGAGI. The CDR3 is made up of 13 amino acids.

The chain couples TRBV29-1 to TRBJ2-7; TCRdb reports TRBD1, a call that lacks DNA to check it against. The CDR3 is 13 residues long. The germline V gene encodes CDR1 SQVTM and CDR2 ANQGSEA. CDR3 sequence reads: CSVGGGSSYEQYF.

V gene TRBV5-4 combines with J gene TRBJ2-7; TCRdb's assignment of TRBD2 cannot be checked, as there is no DNA. The CDR3 is made up of 15 amino acids. CDR1 is SGHNT and CDR2 is YYREEE in the germline V gene (reference sequence). CDR3: CASSSPPPETYEQYF. Based on the CDR3 plus reference TRBV5-4 and TRBJ2-7, the full variable domain is ETGVTQSPTHLIKTRGQQVTLRCSSQSGHNTVSWYQQALGQGPQFIFQYYREEENGRGNFPPRFSGLQFPNYSSELNVNALELDDSALYLCASSSPPPETYEQYFGPGTRLTVT.

This rearrangement joins TRBV6-5 to TRBJ1-4. This CDR3 has 15 residues. Germline assignment: CDR1 MNHEY and CDR2 SVGAGI. CDR3 sequence: CASSPKVLGYEKLFF.

This clonotype shows up as medium-sized (0.01 to 0.1%) by frequency. This chain connects TRBV18 to TRBJ2-3; the TCRdb D gene call, TRBD2, has no DNA to confirm it. This CDR3 contains 17 residues. Germline CDR1 KGHSH, CDR2 LQKENI. CDR3 sequence reads: CASSPPMRGGTADTQYF.

The chain joins TRBV5-6 to TRBJ2-6; TCRdb's D gene call, TRBD1, goes unchecked for lack of DNA. The CDR3 spans 18 residues. CDR1 and CDR2 from the germline V gene are SGHDT and YYEEEE. CDR3 loop: CASRLPPPSRNGANVLTF. The full variable domain, in which reference TRBV5-6 and TRBJ2-6 provide the parts outside the CDR3, is DAGVTQSPTHLIKTRGQQVTLRCSPKSGHDTVSWYQQALGQGPQFIFQYYEEEERQRGNFPDRFSGHQFPNYSSELNVNALLLGDSALYLCASRLPPPSRNGANVLTFGAGSRLTVL.

The chain recombines TRBV11-3 with TRBJ2-7. The CDR3 runs 14 residues. Germline V gives CDR1 SGHNT, CDR2 YENEEA. CDR3 sequence: CASSLVSGVYEQYF.

This clonotype is classed as medium-sized by frequency. The genes are TRBV15 and TRBJ2-3; TCRdb picks TRBD2, but there is no DNA to check that call. Germline V gene data show CDR1 as LNHNV and CDR2 as YYDKDF (reference sequence). This CDR3 is built from 15 residues. CDR3 sequence reads: CATSRVRRTTDTQYF.

V is TRBV6-5 and J is TRBJ1-5. Germline V gene data show CDR1 as MNHEY and CDR2 as SVGAGI. The CDR3 totals 15 residues. The CDR3 protein is CASSYSAAGNQPQHF.

By frequency, this clonotype registers medium-sized. The chain carries TRBV29-1 and TRBJ1-2; without DNA, the TCRdb call of TRBD1 cannot be checked. The CDR3 runs to 14 residues. The germline gives CDR1 SQVTM, CDR2 ANQGSEA. CDR3 amino acids: CSATTRTGDYGYTF.

The chain has TRBV18 and TRBJ2-2. The CDR3 covers 15 residues. Looked up from germline, CDR1 is KGHSH and CDR2 is LQKENI. The CDR3 sequence: CASSPQESNTGELFF. The entire variable domain, with the rest obtained from reference TRBV18 and TRBJ2-2, is as follows: NAGVMQNPRHLVRRRGQEARLRCSPMKGHSHVYWYRQLPEEGLKFMVYLQKENIIDESGMPKERFSAEFPKEGPSILRIQQVVRGDSAAYFCASSPQESNTGELFFGEGSRLTVL.

This chain connects TRBV7-9 to TRBJ2-5; TCRdb lists TRBD2, though no DNA is available to test this call. The CDR3 loop spans 14 amino acids. The germline CDR1 and CDR2 sequences are SEHNR and FQNEAQ (reference sequence). CDR3 region: CASSQVSERGTQYF.

The chain recombines TRBV19 with TRBJ1-2; TCRdb gives TRBD1 as the D gene, but with no DNA this cannot be confirmed. In germline, CDR1 is LNHDA, CDR2 SQIVND (reference sequence). The CDR3 runs to 13 residues. The CDR3 reads CASRGTGNYGYTF.